This T cell receptor beta chain was captured in a study of blood T cell repertoires in COVID-19. Turning to the study itself: There were acute and convalescent COVID-19 samples, and they came from the United States, Italy and Spain. Sample material is recorded as cDNA or gDNA derived from T cells, B-cell-depleted T cells, or PBMCs.

How the authors handled the data: Estimation of nucleated cell counts relied on the amplification of reference gene primers. Measured with immunoSEQ multiplex PCR; TCRdb has only the in-frame clones, and not every one. The V and J calls and the clone size are those of that table, but D and trimming were determined from the DNA. The sample consists of fewer than 450,000 clones, about nine tenths of them appearing once. Germline trimming cut 2 bases from V and 2 bases from J; bases unmatched to any gene: 11. Looked up from germline, CDR1 is ENHRY and CDR2 is SYGVKD. This CDR3 comprises 18 residues. Recruitment covered about two dozen US areas and drew participants whose ages spanned about 18 to 100 years.

Sequencing was done on a sample of PBMCs or T cells enriched from blood (not recorded which). This receptor was identified in a man younger than 30 who had recovered from COVID-19. V is TRBV10-3 and J is TRBJ2-7, with TRBD2 identical over 11 bases. CDR3 residues: CAISETRMTSGKPYEQYF. CDR3 coding DNA: TGTGCCATCAGTGAGACCAGGATGACTAGCGGGAAGCCCTACGAGCAGTACTTC.